This T cell receptor beta chain was sequenced during a study of early T cells in non-severe SARS-CoV-2 infection. Study-wide background: The authors sequenced bulk RNA from unsorted whole blood, leaving chains unpaired.

V lost 0 bases to trimming and J lost 8 bases, with 8 bases between them. The germline V gene has CDR1 DFQATT and CDR2 SNEGSKA (reference sequence). The CDR3 length is 12 residues. This clonotype has a handful of counts. Attached unique molecular identifiers marked individual cDNA molecules. TCRdb itself ran the 5' RACE reads through MiXCR, one entry per CDR3 protein. The sample has around 61,000 distinct CDR3 sequences, over 12% seen once. The sequence came from an adult who was a healthcare worker with PCR-confirmed SARS-CoV-2 infection or an uninfected control (not recorded which). The V call is TRBV20-1, the J call TRBJ2-1; D might be TRBD1 (5 bases). Here the sequenced sample was whole blood, taken at baseline. CDR3 bases: TGCAGTGCTAGAGAAACAGGTGATGAGCAGTTCTTC. This translates into CSARETGDEQFF.